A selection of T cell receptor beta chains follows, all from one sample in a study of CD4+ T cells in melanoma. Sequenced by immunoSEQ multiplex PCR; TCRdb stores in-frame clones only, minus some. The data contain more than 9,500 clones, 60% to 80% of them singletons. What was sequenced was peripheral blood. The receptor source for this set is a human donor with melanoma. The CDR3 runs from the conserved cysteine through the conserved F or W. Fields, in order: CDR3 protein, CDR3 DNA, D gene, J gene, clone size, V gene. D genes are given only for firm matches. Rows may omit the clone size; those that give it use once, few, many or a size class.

CDR3aa: CATRKGHTEAFF
CDR3nt: TGTGCCACCAGGAAAGGCCACACTGAAGCTTTCTTT
d_gene: -
j_gene: TRBJ1-1
abundance: few
v_gene: TRBV15

CDR3aa: CASSRRQGGYGYTF
CDR3nt: TGTGCCAGCAGTCGGAGACAGGGTGGATATGGCTACACCTTC
d_gene: TRBD1
j_gene: TRBJ1-2
abundance: -
v_gene: TRBV27

CDR3aa: CASSSSDLSYEQYF
CDR3nt: TGTGCCAGCAGCTCATCGGACCTCTCTTACGAGCAGTACTTC
d_gene: -
j_gene: TRBJ2-7
abundance: -
v_gene: TRBV9

CDR3aa: CASTTGQYNSPLHF
CDR3nt: TGTGCCAGCACCACGGGACAGTATAATTCACCCCTCCACTTT
d_gene: TRBD1
j_gene: TRBJ1-6
abundance: -
v_gene: TRBV27

CDR3aa: CASSGGQGNNSPLHF
CDR3nt: TGCGCCAGCAGCGGGGGACAGGGGAACAATTCACCCCTCCACTTT
d_gene: TRBD1
j_gene: TRBJ1-6
abundance: -
v_gene: TRBV5-1

CDR3aa: CASRSGGSQETQYF
CDR3nt: TGTGCCAGTAGGAGCGGGGGATCGCAAGAGACCCAGTACTTC
d_gene: TRBD2
j_gene: TRBJ2-5
abundance: -
v_gene: TRBV19

CDR3aa: CASSLAGMTDTQYF
CDR3nt: TGTGCCAGCAGCTTAGCGGGAATGACAGATACGCAGTATTTT
d_gene: -
j_gene: TRBJ2-3
abundance: -
v_gene: TRBV7-9

CDR3aa: CASSTSGASYEQYF
CDR3nt: TGTGCCAGTAGTACTAGCGGGGCCTCCTACGAGCAGTACTTC
d_gene: TRBD2
j_gene: TRBJ2-7
abundance: -
v_gene: TRBV19

CDR3aa: CAWGGRPREKLFF
CDR3nt: TGTGCCTGGGGGGGTCGGCCCCGGGAAAAACTGTTTTTT
d_gene: -
j_gene: TRBJ1-4
abundance: -
v_gene: TRBV30

CDR3aa: CASSPEITVGFYGYTF
CDR3nt: TGTGCCAGCAGCCCAGAGATAACAGTTGGGTTCTATGGCTACACCTTC
d_gene: -
j_gene: TRBJ1-2
abundance: -
v_gene: TRBV11-2

CDR3aa: CASSRHATGSENTIYF
CDR3nt: TGCGCCAGCAGCCGACATGCGACGGGGAGCGAAAACACCATATATTTT
d_gene: -
j_gene: TRBJ1-3
abundance: -
v_gene: TRBV4-1

CDR3aa: CASSARGFGYTF
CDR3nt: TGTGCCAGCAGCGCCCGAGGTTTTGGCTACACCTTC
d_gene: -
j_gene: TRBJ1-2
abundance: -
v_gene: TRBV9

CDR3aa: CASSLSSRGGLGYTF
CDR3nt: TGTGCCAGCAGTTTAAGTTCCAGGGGCGGGTTGGGCTACACCTTC
d_gene: -
j_gene: TRBJ1-2
abundance: -
v_gene: TRBV28

CDR3aa: CASSLAWGQGNEQYF
CDR3nt: TGTGCCAGCAGCTTAGCTTGGGGACAGGGTAACGAGCAGTACTTC
d_gene: TRBD1
j_gene: TRBJ2-7
abundance: -
v_gene: TRBV7-6

CDR3aa: CSAARSIGNTEAFF
CDR3nt: TGCAGCGCCGCCCGAAGTATAGGGAACACTGAAGCTTTCTTT
d_gene: -
j_gene: TRBJ1-1
abundance: -
v_gene: TRBV29-1

CDR3aa: CASSLNWRGSYNEQFF
CDR3nt: TGTGCCAGCAGCTTAAATTGGCGGGGCTCCTACAATGAGCAGTTCTTC
d_gene: -
j_gene: TRBJ2-1
abundance: -
v_gene: TRBV7-3

CDR3aa: CATSVRTGHQHTEAFF
CDR3nt: TGTGCCACCAGCGTACGTACGGGACACCAACACACTGAAGCTTTCTTT
d_gene: -
j_gene: TRBJ1-1
abundance: large
v_gene: TRBV15

CDR3aa: CASTKVEQYF
CDR3nt: TGTGCCAGCACAAAGGTTGAGCAGTACTTC
d_gene: -
j_gene: TRBJ2-7
abundance: -
v_gene: TRBV2

CDR3aa: CASSSGQARNQPQHF
CDR3nt: TGTGCCAGCAGCTCAGGACAGGCACGGAATCAGCCCCAGCATTTT
d_gene: TRBD1
j_gene: TRBJ1-5
abundance: -
v_gene: TRBV7-9

CDR3aa: CASNWLAGGINTGELFF
CDR3nt: TGTGCCAGTAACTGGCTAGCGGGGGGGATAAACACCGGGGAGCTGTTTTTT
d_gene: TRBD2
j_gene: TRBJ2-2
abundance: -
v_gene: TRBV19

CDR3aa: CASSLAASSKQETQYF
CDR3nt: TGTGCCAGCAGCTTAGCGGCTAGCTCTAAGCAAGAGACCCAGTACTTC
d_gene: -
j_gene: TRBJ2-5
abundance: -
v_gene: TRBV7-2

CDR3aa: CASSYGRDPGSYEQYF
CDR3nt: TGTGCCAGCAGTTACGGCCGGGACCCCGGCTCCTACGAGCAGTACTTC
d_gene: -
j_gene: TRBJ2-7
abundance: -
v_gene: TRBV6-6

CDR3aa: CASSGHRGSNYGYTF
CDR3nt: TGTGCCAGCAGCGGCCACAGGGGTTCAAACTATGGCTACACCTTC
d_gene: TRBD1
j_gene: TRBJ1-2
abundance: -
v_gene: TRBV9

CDR3aa: CASSGTYRGEQYF
CDR3nt: TGTGCCAGCAGCGGAACCTACAGGGGCGAGCAGTACTTC
d_gene: TRBD1
j_gene: TRBJ2-7
abundance: medium-sized
v_gene: TRBV9

CDR3aa: CASSVRGGGAYNEQFF
CDR3nt: TGTGCCAGCAGCGTACGGGGCGGGGGGGCCTACAATGAGCAGTTCTTC
d_gene: TRBD2
j_gene: TRBJ2-1
abundance: -
v_gene: TRBV9

CDR3aa: CASTWTGKNTGELFF
CDR3nt: TGTGCCAGCACCTGGACAGGGAAGAACACCGGGGAGCTGTTTTTT
d_gene: TRBD1
j_gene: TRBJ2-2
abundance: -
v_gene: TRBV7-9

CDR3aa: CASSPLGLVGTDTQYF
CDR3nt: TGTGCCAGCTCACCACTCGGTCTAGTCGGCACAGATACGCAGTATTTT
d_gene: -
j_gene: TRBJ2-3
abundance: -
v_gene: TRBV18

CDR3aa: CASSRDRGYGYTF
CDR3nt: TGCGCCAGCAGTCGAGACAGGGGCTATGGCTACACCTTC
d_gene: TRBD1
j_gene: TRBJ1-2
abundance: -
v_gene: TRBV10-2

CDR3aa: CAWSQTQGGGAEAFF
CDR3nt: TGTGCCTGGAGCCAGACCCAGGGGGGAGGGGCTGAAGCTTTCTTT
d_gene: TRBD1
j_gene: TRBJ1-1
abundance: -
v_gene: TRBV30

CDR3aa: CASSYGTGKYEQYF
CDR3nt: TGTGCCAGCAGTTATGGGACAGGGAAATACGAGCAGTACTTC
d_gene: TRBD1
j_gene: TRBJ2-7
abundance: -
v_gene: TRBV6-5